Ten or more counts support the clone carrying this T cell receptor beta chain. Antigen unknown. Stated time point: newly diagnosed GD, antithyroid drugs for less than 3 months. Extracted PBMC RNA gave rise to the TCR library. This record belongs to a study of regulatory T cells in long-lasting Graves disease. Overall study findings and caveats: Preferential use of TRBV28, TRBJ1-2 and TRBJ2-5 was seen in persistent disease.

Libraries of TCR beta came from iRepertoire HTBI primers plus Arm-PCR of CDR3 regions. TCRdb ran MiXCR on the multiplex PCR reads and lists one entry per CDR3 protein. The table records fewer than 650,000 distinct CDR3 sequences, about 16% of them present only once. The J segment lost 6 bases and the V segment lost 4 bases, leaving 16 bases of the junction unmatched. CDR1 is MNHEY and CDR2 is SMNVEV in the germline V gene (reference sequence). The CDR3 spans 17 residues. The same data also contributed to another study, on T cells in Graves' hyperthyroidism and ophthalmopathy.

The chain carries TRBV27 and TRBJ2-7; the match to TRBD2 covers 9 bases. The material sequenced was peripheral blood mononuclear cells (PBMCs), taken at new diagnosis, from a patient treated with antithyroid drugs. This clonotype originated in a man aged 18 to 30 with Graves disease. The CDR3 protein is CASSSTSGTLLIPEQYF. CDR3 nucleotide sequence: TGTGCCAGCAGTTCGACTAGCGGTACATTACTTATCCCCGAGCAGTACTTC.